This is a list of T cell receptor beta chains from one sample in a study of blood T cells in healthy people across ages. TCRdb reanalysed the 5' RACE reads using MiXCR and keeps one entry per CDR3 protein. The sample shows more than 900,000 distinct CDR3 sequences, around 29% of them seen only once. These data were also reused for a study on T cells of mothers and their children.

Specimen: blood. The receptor source for this set is a woman aged 35 to 49 in good health. CDR3s include the opening cysteine and the closing phenylalanine or tryptophan. Clone size is shown for a subset of rows, as once, few, many or a class of expanded clone.

v_call	j_call	clone_size	cdr3_aa
TRBV12-3/TRBV12-4	TRBJ2-7	few	CASSLTPRGGATTYEQYF
TRBV18	TRBJ1-2	few	CASSPRDLSYGYTF
TRBV6-6	TRBJ2-1	many	CASGFSYNEQFF
TRBV27	TRBJ2-1	few	CASSLGGGATEQFF
TRBV10-3	NA	NA	CAIRVGQGQETQYF
TRBV5-4	TRBJ2-5	NA	CASSARQGETQYF
TRBV12-3/TRBV12-4	TRBJ2-5	few	CASSFQRTWYF
TRBV15	TRBJ2-2	NA	CATSSTGGLGLFF
TRBV6-5	TRBJ2-1	NA	CASSPLQGSGNEQFF
TRBV20-1	TRBJ2-2	NA	CSASKPGGTGELFF
TRBV7-9	TRBJ1-1	few	CASSQIGIGAFF
TRBV6-1	TRBJ2-3	many	CASRFAGGPNTQYF
TRBV18	TRBJ1-5	many	CASSPPTGNQPQHF
TRBV28	TRBJ2-1	few	CASQRPGQGDNEQFF
TRBV29-1	TRBJ1-1	few	CSAREATEAFF
TRBV5-1	TRBJ2-7	many	CASSRQGIFTYEQYF
TRBV20-1	TRBJ1-5	few	CSARDGDRVHNQPQHF
TRBV24-1	TRBJ1-1	NA	CAAKTGGGTEAFF
TRBV4-1	TRBJ1-5	many	CASSQDRGLYQPQHF
TRBV12-3/TRBV12-4	TRBJ1-1	NA	CASSLARDRGWSTEAFF
TRBV27	TRBJ1-2	few	CASSFISGVVANYGYTF
TRBV2	TRBJ1-2	many	CASNEGPNGYTF
TRBV5-1	TRBJ2-1	NA	CASSLTGTGANEQFF
TRBV29-1	TRBJ2-1	many	CSVLAGANYNEQFF
TRBV7-6	TRBJ2-3	NA	CASSLRVDRTDTQYF
TRBV6-1	TRBJ2-5	few	CASSGSRVETQYF
TRBV3-1	TRBJ1-2	NA	CASSPSGWEGYTF
TRBV20-1	TRBJ2-7	many	CSARRDHVYEQYF
TRBV12-3/TRBV12-4	TRBJ2-2	NA	CASSSYTGTTFTNTGEPFF
TRBV20-1	TRBJ1-2	NA	CSAKWTGFYGYTF
TRBV7-9	TRBJ1-1	few	CASSLSNSVLTGAFF
TRBV6-2/TRBV6-3	TRBJ2-3	NA	CASSPVAGGRNTQYF
TRBV5-1	TRBJ1-2	many	CASSLASGYGYTF
TRBV6-2/TRBV6-3	TRBJ2-3	NA	CASSHGQGYTDTQYF
TRBV27	TRBJ1-2	few	CASGVMNGYTF
TRBV19	TRBJ2-3	few	CASSTEGSTDTQYF
TRBV20-1	TRBJ1-4	few	CSASEGQGKEKLFF
TRBV6-5	TRBJ2-3	few	CASSYKAATDTQYF
TRBV29-1	TRBJ2-7	few	CSVEDKDHLYEQYF
TRBV12-3/TRBV12-4	TRBJ2-7	many	CASSPTGGAYEQYF
TRBV12-5	TRBJ2-5	many	CASGLGETQYF
TRBV7-2	TRBJ2-7	NA	CVSSLEWGLYEQYF